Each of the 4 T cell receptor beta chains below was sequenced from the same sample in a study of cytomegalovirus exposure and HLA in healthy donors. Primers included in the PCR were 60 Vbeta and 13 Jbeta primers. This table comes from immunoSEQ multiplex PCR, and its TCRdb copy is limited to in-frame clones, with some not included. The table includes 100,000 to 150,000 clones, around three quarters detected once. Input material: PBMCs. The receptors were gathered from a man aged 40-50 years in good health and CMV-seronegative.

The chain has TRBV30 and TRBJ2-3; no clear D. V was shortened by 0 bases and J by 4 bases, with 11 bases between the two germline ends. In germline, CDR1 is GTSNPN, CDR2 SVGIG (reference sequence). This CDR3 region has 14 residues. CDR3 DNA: TGTGCCTGGAGTGTACTTCGGTTGGCAGATACGCAGTATTTT. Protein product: CAWSVLRLADTQYF.

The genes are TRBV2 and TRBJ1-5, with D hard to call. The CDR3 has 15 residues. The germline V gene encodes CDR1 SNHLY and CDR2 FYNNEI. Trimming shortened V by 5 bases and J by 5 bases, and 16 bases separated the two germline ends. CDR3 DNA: TGTGCCAGCAGTAGCGGTACGTCAAGGGATCAGCCCCAGCATTTT. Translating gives CASSSGTSRDQPQHF.

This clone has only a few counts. CDR3 sequence (DNA): TGTGCCAGCAGTAAGACCGGGACAGGGCCAGAAGCTTTCTTT. The encoded protein is CASSKTGTGPEAFF. The chain recombines TRBV6-5 with TRBJ1-1; 9 positions match TRBD1. CDR3 length: 14 residues. Germline-derived CDR1 and CDR2 are MNHEY and SVGAGI. The V and J ends lost 5 bases and 8 bases, in that order; junction bases with no gene match: 9.

The CDR3 loop reads CASSLGDTNTEAFF. For the CDR3, the DNA is TGCGCCAGCAGCTTGGGAGACACCAACACTGAAGCTTTCTTT. J is TRBJ1-1 and V is TRBV5-1; the D is unclear. The CDR3 runs to 14 residues. The germline gives CDR1 SGHRS, CDR2 YFSETQ. V dropped 0 bases and J dropped 2 bases, with 8 bases sitting between them.